A single sample gave rise to the 18 T cell receptor beta chains below, sequenced in a study of blood T cell repertoires in COVID-19. Repertoires were generated with immunoSEQ multiplex PCR, while TCRdb's copy carries only in-frame clones and drops some. Here the sample spans about 200,000 clones, 65% to 85% being singletons. The specimen sequenced was PBMCs or T cells enriched from blood (not recorded which). All receptors derive from a man aged 35 to 55 who had recovered from COVID-19.

The chain uses TRBV3-1 (or the pseudogene TRBV3-2) and TRBJ1-3; no definite D call. There are 15 residues in the CDR3. V lost 1 base, J lost 1 base, and 8 bases lay in between. Germline V gene sequence: CDR1 LGHDT, CDR2 YNNKEL (reference sequence). The chain's CDR3 is CASSQVSISGNTIYF. The CDR3 DNA reads TGTGCCAGCAGCCAAGTAAGCATATCTGGAAACACCATATATTTT.

This clone was counted a single time. The genes are TRBV2 and TRBJ1-1, with TRBD1 identical over 10 bases. The CDR3 sequence is 16 residues long. Per germline, CDR1 SNHLY and CDR2 FYNNEI. The V and J ends lost 4 bases and 5 bases, in that order; junction bases with no gene match: 10. The CDR3 is CASSAVLGQGGTEAFF. The CDR3 nucleotides read TGTGCCAGCAGTGCCGTCCTCGGACAGGGGGGTACTGAAGCTTTCTTT.

The chain has TRBV19 and TRBJ2-5, with 9 bases aligning to TRBD2. Per the germline V gene, CDR1 is LNHDA and CDR2 is SQIVND (reference sequence). The CDR3 sequence is 15 residues long. V was pared by 4 bases and J by 4 bases, with 7 bases of the junction left unmatched. The CDR3 loop is CASSNSGGRGETQYF. CDR3 bases: TGTGCCAGTAGTAATTCCGGCGGGAGGGGAGAGACCCAGTACTTC.

CDR3 sequence: CASSPGPTAGFEQYF. DNA of the CDR3: TGTGCCAGCAGCCCCGGCCCGACAGCGGGGTTCGAGCAGTACTTC. This chain joins TRBV9 and TRBJ2-7; TRBD2 matches 7 bases. CDR3 size: 15 residues. V gave up 4 bases and J gave up 6 bases; unmatched junction bases: 13. Germline V CDR1 and CDR2: SGDLS, YYNGEE.

This chain uses TRBV4-2 with TRBJ2-7; possibly TRBD1 for D (6 bases). Germline V gene sequence: CDR1 LGHNA, CDR2 YNFKEQ. V dropped 0 bases and J dropped 4 bases, with 13 bases sitting between them. This CDR3 region has 15 residues. In DNA form, the CDR3 reads TGTGCCAGCAGCCAAGAAGGTGGACAGCGATACGAGCAGTACTTC. Translated, it gives CASSQEGGQRYEQYF.

The CDR3 reads CASSRQGGDDYGYTF. CDR3 bases: TGTGCCAGCAGTCGACAGGGAGGAGATGACTATGGCTACACCTTC. The gene calls are TRBV7-9 and TRBJ1-2, with 7 positions matching TRBD1. The CDR3 has 15 amino acids. The V segment lost 6 bases and the J segment 3 bases; nucleotides outside the gene matches: 10. Germline CDR1 is SEHNR and CDR2 is FQNEAQ (reference sequence).

The V call is TRBV6-5, the J call TRBJ1-6, with 7 bases aligning to TRBD1. V shed 2 bases and J 10 bases; nucleotides not matched to a gene: 11. Germline assignment: CDR1 MNHEY and CDR2 SVGAGI. The CDR3 covers 16 residues. CDR3: CASSYRTGAAASPLHF. In nucleotides, the CDR3 is TGTGCCAGCAGTTACCGGACAGGCGCAGCAGCCTCACCCCTCCACTTT.

In nucleotides, the CDR3 is TGCGCCAGCAGCCAAGACGTCCGGAGGAAGGACAGGCCATATGGCTACACCTTC. The encoded protein is CASSQDVRRKDRPYGYTF. The chain combines TRBV4-1 with TRBJ1-2; 7 bases match TRBD1. Germline CDR1 and CDR2: MGHRA and YSYEKL. V dropped 0 bases and J dropped 5; count of bases not matched to a gene: 15. CDR3 length: 18 amino acids.

The rearrangement links TRBV2 to TRBJ2-1, with TRBD2 matching 9 bases. There are 14 residues in the CDR3. CDR1 and CDR2 (germline): SNHLY, FYNNEI. V lost 6 bases to trimming and J lost 5 bases; unmatched junction nucleotides: 5. The DNA of the CDR3 is TGTGCCAGCAGGGCGGGGGGGCCCCACAATGAGCAGTTCTTC. This encodes CASRAGGPHNEQFF.

This clone appeared a few times. This sequence joins TRBV6-5 and TRBJ2-7; TRBD2 matches at 13 bases. The germline gives CDR1 MNHEY, CDR2 SVGAGI. The junction had 0 bases not matched to a gene; V was cut back by 8 bases and J by 2 bases. The CDR3 totals 13 residues. CDR3 DNA: TGTGCCAGCGGGACTAGCGGGACCTACGAGCAGTACTTC. Its protein is CASGTSGTYEQYF.

This clone has only one observation. The CDR3 DNA sequence: TGTGCCAGCACCCTACAGGGGGTTAACTACTATGGCTACACCTTC. This sequence encodes CASTLQGVNYYGYTF. V is TRBV7-9 and J is TRBJ1-2; 8 bases map to TRBD1. Germline CDR1 and CDR2: SEHNR and FQNEAQ (reference sequence). With 7 bases clipped from V and 3 bases from J, the junction kept 10 bases outside the gene matches. The CDR3 contains 15 residues.

This clone was detected only once. The V call is TRBV5-6, the J call TRBJ1-1, with TRBD1 matching over 8 bases. The germline V gene has CDR1 SGHDT and CDR2 YYEEEE. CDR3 length: 16 residues. With 4 bases clipped from V and 5 bases from J, the junction kept 13 bases outside the gene matches. The CDR3 reads CASSKRESRGRTEAFF. CDR3 bases: TGTGCCAGCAGCAAACGGGAAAGCAGGGGGCGGACTGAAGCTTTCTTT.

The chain recombines TRBV29-1 with TRBJ2-7; 8 bases align to TRBD1. Germline-derived CDR1 and CDR2 are SQVTM and ANQGSEA. The length of the CDR3 is 12 residues. With V trimmed by 7 bases and J by 3 bases, 5 bases remained unmatched. The CDR3 here is CSGRDRLYEQYF. DNA for the CDR3: TGCAGCGGCCGGGACAGGCTCTACGAGCAGTACTTC.

Only a few counts were recorded for this clone. CDR3 nucleotide sequence: TGTGCCAGCAGCTTAGGCAGGGTGAACACTGAAGCTTTCTTT. This encodes CASSLGRVNTEAFF. The chain joins TRBV7-9 to TRBJ1-1; a weak D match, TRBD1 (5 bases). Germline V gene sequence: CDR1 SEHNR, CDR2 FQNEAQ (reference sequence). This CDR3 region has 14 residues. V was clipped by 1 base and J by 0 bases, with 6 bases between them.

This clone was detected once. The rearrangement joins TRBV11-1 to TRBJ2-5, with 9 bases matching TRBD1. J lost 2 bases, V lost 5 bases, and 9 bases had no gene match. This CDR3 region has 16 residues. Germline V gene sequence: CDR1 SGHAT, CDR2 FQDESV (reference sequence). The CDR3 coding sequence is TGTGCCAGCAGCCAGCGGACAGGGGAAAATCAAGAGACCCAGTACTTC. This gives the protein CASSQRTGENQETQYF.

The chain links TRBV28 to TRBJ2-5; TRBD1 is a possible D gene (6 bases). V shed 1 base and J shed 4 bases, with 13 bases lying between them. Per germline, CDR1 MDHEN and CDR2 SYDVKM. CDR3 length: 15 residues. The CDR3 nucleotides are TGTGCCAGCAGTTTATCGGGGACACCTGTAGAGACCCAGTACTTC. This encodes CASSLSGTPVETQYF. Looking up the rest from reference TRBV28 and TRBJ2-5 gives the full variable domain: DVKVTQSSRYLVKRTGEKVFLECVQDMDHENMFWYRQDPGLGLRLIYFSYDVKMKEKGDIPEGYSVSREKKERFSLILESASTNQTSMYLCASSLSGTPVETQYFGPGTRLLVL.

The rearrangement uses TRBV5-1 and TRBJ1-2; TRBD1 matches 11 bases. Trimming at V came to 3 bases and at J to 7 bases, leaving 8 bases not matched to a gene. There are 15 residues in the CDR3. Per germline, CDR1 SGHRS and CDR2 YFSETQ. Written as DNA, the CDR3 is TGCGCCAGCAGCTGGGACGGACAGGGGGCCGGTGGCTACACCTTC. It encodes CASSWDGQGAGGYTF.

The chain carries TRBV18 and TRBJ2-1, with 8 bases identical to TRBD1. V was pared by 0 bases and J by 0 bases, with 10 bases of the junction left unmatched. The germline gives CDR1 KGHSH, CDR2 LQKENI. The CDR3 totals 19 residues. In DNA, the CDR3 is TGTGCCAGCTCACCACCGAAAGGACAGGGAACAAGCTCCTACAATGAGCAGTTCTTC. Translation: CASSPPKGQGTSSYNEQFF.